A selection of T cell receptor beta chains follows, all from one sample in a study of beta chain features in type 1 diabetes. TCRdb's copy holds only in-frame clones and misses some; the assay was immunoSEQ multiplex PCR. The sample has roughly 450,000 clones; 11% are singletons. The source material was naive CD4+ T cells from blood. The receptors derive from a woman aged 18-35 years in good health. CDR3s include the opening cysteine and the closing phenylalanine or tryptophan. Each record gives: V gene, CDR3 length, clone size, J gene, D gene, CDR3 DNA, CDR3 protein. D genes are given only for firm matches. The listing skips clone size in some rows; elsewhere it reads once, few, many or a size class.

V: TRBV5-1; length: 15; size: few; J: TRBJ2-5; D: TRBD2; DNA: TGCGCCAGCAGCCTTCAGCGGGAGGCGGAAGAGACCCAGTACTTC; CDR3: CASSLQREAEETQYF
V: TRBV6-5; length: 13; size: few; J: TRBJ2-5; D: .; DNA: TGTGCCAGCAGCTGGGTGGGATTGGAGACCCAGTACTTC; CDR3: CASSWVGLETQYF
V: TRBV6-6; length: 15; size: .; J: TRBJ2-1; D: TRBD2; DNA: TGTGCCAGCAGTGCCCCCGGGACTAGTGAATATGAGCAGTTCTTC; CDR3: CASSAPGTSEYEQFF
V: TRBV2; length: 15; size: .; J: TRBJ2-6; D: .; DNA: TGTGCCAGCACAGCCGACCAGTCTGGGGCCAACGTCCTGACTTTC; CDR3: CASTADQSGANVLTF
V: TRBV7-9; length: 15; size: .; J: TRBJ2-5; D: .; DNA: TGTGCCAGCAGCACGCTATCAGGGATTCAAGGGACCCAGTACTTC; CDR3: CASSTLSGIQGTQYF
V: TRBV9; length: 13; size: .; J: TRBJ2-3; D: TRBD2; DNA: TGTGCCAGCAACCCGGGGGGTCCAGATACGCAGTATTTT; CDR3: CASNPGGPDTQYF
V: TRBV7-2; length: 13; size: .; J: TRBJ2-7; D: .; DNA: TGTGCCAGCAGAGCTGGCTTAACCTACGAGCAGTACTTC; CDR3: CASRAGLTYEQYF
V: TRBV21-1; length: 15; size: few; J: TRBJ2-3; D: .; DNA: TGTGCCAGCAGCACAGCTAGCGGGGGCGCAGATACGCAGTATTTT; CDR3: CASSTASGGADTQYF
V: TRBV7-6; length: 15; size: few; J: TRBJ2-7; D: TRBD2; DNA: TGTGCCAGCAGCCAGCTAGCGGGAGAGCTCTACGAGCAGTACTTC; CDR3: CASSQLAGELYEQYF
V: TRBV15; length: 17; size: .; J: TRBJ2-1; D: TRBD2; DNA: TGTGCCACCAGCACCTTGCCCCGCGGGGGGACCTACAATGAGCAGTTCTTC; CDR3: CATSTLPRGGTYNEQFF
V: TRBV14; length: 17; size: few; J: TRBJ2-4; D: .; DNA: TGTGCCAGCAGCCCCATTTTGGAACTGGGGGCCAAAAACATTCAGTACTTC; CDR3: CASSPILELGAKNIQYF
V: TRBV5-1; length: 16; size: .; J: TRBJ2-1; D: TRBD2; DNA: TGCGCCAGCAGCCCCCTACTAGCGGGAGCAAACAATGAGCAGTTCTTC; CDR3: CASSPLLAGANNEQFF
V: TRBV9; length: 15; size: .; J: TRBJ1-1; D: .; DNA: TGTGCCAGCAGCGTAGTTAACAGGTGGCGCACTGAAGCTTTCTTT; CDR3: CASSVVNRWRTEAFF
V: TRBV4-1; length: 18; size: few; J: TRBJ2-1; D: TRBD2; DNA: TGCGCCAGCAGCCAAGGACTAGCGGCAAAAAGCTCCTACAATGAGCAGTTCTTC; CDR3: CASSQGLAAKSSYNEQFF
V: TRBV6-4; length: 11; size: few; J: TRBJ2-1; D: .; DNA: TGTGCCAGCAGTGACCTTATCACTCAGTTCTTC; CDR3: CASSDLITQFF
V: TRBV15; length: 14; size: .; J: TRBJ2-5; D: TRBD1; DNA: TGTGCCACCAGCAAAGGACAGGCGGGTGCGACCCAGTACTTC; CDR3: CATSKGQAGATQYF
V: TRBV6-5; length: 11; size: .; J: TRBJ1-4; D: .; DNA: TGTGCCAGCAGGCTACGAGAAAAACTGTTTTTT; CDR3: CASRLREKLFF
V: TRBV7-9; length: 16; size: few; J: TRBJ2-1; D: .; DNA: TGTGCCAGCAGCCCGGCGTTTGGGGTCGGGGACAATGAGCAGTTCTTC; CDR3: CASSPAFGVGDNEQFF
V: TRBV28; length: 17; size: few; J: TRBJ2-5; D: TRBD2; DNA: TGTGCCAGCAGTTCTCCGGGACTAGCGGGGTCGAAAGAGACCCAGTACTTC; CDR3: CASSSPGLAGSKETQYF
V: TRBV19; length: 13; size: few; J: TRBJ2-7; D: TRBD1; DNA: TGTGCCAGTAGTAGGACAGGAGCCTACGAGCAGTACTTC; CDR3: CASSRTGAYEQYF
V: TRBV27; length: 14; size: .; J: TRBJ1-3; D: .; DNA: TGTGCCAGCAGTTTAACGGCAGGGGGAAACACCATATATTTT; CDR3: CASSLTAGGNTIYF
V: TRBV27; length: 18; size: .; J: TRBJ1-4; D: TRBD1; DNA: TGTGCCAGCAGTTGGATTCGTGGGACAGGGGTTCCTAATGAAAAACTGTTTTTT; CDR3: CASSWIRGTGVPNEKLFF
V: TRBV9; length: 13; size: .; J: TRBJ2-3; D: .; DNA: TGTGCCAGCAGAGGGGGGGCCACAGATACGCAGTATTTT; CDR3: CASRGGATDTQYF
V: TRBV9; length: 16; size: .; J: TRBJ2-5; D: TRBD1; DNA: TGTGCCAGCAGCGTAGGACAGGGGGCCAGCCAAGAGACCCAGTACTTC; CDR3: CASSVGQGASQETQYF
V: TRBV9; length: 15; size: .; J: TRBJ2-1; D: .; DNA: TGTGCCAGCAGCGTAACTGCGGAGAGCCAGGCTGAGCAGTTCTTC; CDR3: CASSVTAESQAEQFF
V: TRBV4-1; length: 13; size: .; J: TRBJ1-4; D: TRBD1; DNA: TGCGCCAGCAGCCAGACAGGGGGTGAAAAACTGTTTTTT; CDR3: CASSQTGGEKLFF
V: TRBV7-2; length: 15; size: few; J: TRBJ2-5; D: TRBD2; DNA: TGTGCCAGCAGCTTAGCGCCTAGCGGGAGAGAGACCCAGTACTTC; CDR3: CASSLAPSGRETQYF
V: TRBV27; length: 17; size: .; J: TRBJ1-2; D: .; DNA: TGTGCCAGCAGTTCTTTAGGCCTCGGGGGACCTAACTATGGCTACACCTTC; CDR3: CASSSLGLGGPNYGYTF
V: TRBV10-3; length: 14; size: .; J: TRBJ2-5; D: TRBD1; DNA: TGTGCCATCAAGGGGACAGTGTACCAAGAGACCCAGTACTTC; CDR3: CAIKGTVYQETQYF
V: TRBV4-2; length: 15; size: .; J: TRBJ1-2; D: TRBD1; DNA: TGTGCCAGCAGCTTCGTCCAGGGGGCTAACTATGGCTACACCTTC; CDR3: CASSFVQGANYGYTF
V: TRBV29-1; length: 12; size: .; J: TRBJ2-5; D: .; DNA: TGCAGCGTTGCCGGGGGCTCAGAGACCCAGTACTTC; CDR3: CSVAGGSETQYF
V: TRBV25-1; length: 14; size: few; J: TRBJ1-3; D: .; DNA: TGTGCCAGCAGTGCGTGGGGCTCTGGAAACACCATATATTTT; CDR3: CASSAWGSGNTIYF
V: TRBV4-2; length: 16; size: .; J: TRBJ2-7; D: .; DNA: TGTGCCAGCAGCCAATTACAACATGGGGAGATCTACGAGCAGTACTTC; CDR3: CASSQLQHGEIYEQYF
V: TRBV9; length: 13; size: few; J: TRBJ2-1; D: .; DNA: TGTGCCAGCAGTTCGCACCCCTACAATGAGCAGTTCTTC; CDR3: CASSSHPYNEQFF
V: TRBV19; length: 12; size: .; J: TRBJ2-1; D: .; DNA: TGTGCCAGCAAATCAGGGTCCAATGAGCAGTTCTTC; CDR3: CASKSGSNEQFF
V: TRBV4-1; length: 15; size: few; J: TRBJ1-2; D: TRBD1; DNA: TGCGCCAGCAGCCCGGACAGGGGGGAGTTCTATGGCTACACCTTC; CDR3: CASSPDRGEFYGYTF
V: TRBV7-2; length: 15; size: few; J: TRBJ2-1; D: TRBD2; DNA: TGTGCCAGCAGCTCGGCTAGCGGGCCAGGGAGATCGCAGTTCTTC; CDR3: CASSSASGPGRSQFF
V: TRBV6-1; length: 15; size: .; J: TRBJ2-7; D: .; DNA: TGTGCCAGCGCAGGGAATATTATCAGGAGTTACGAGCAGTACTTC; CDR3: CASAGNIIRSYEQYF
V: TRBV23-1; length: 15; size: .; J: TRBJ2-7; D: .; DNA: TGCGCCAGCGGAAATAGAGGGCGGAGGGATTACGAGCAGTACTTC; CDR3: CASGNRGRRDYEQYF
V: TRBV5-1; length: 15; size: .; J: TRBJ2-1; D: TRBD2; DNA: TGCGCCAGCAGCCAAGGGACTAGCGGTGTTGAAGAGCAGTTCTTC; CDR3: CASSQGTSGVEEQFF
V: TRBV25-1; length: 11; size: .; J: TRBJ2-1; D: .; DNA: TGTGCCAGCAGTGCTTACAATGAGCAGTTCTTC; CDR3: CASSAYNEQFF
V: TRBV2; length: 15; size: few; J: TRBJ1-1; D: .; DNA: TGTGCCAGCAGTCTCGGGGCACCCACGAACACTGAAGCTTTCTTT; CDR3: CASSLGAPTNTEAFF
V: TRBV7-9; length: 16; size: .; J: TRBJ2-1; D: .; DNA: TGTGCCAGCAGCCGTCCCGGGACAATCCCCTACAATGAGCAGTTCTTC; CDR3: CASSRPGTIPYNEQFF
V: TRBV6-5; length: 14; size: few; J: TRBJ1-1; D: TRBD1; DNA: TGTGCCAGCAGTCCCCCGACAGGGAGGACTGAAGCTTTCTTT; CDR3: CASSPPTGRTEAFF
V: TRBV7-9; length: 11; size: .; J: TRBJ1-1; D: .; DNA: TGTGCCAGCGGGGCGGGGTTTGGTGCTTTCTTT; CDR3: CASGAGFGAFF
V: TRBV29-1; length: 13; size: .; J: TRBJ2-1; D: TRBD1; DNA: TGCAGCGTTGAGACAGGGTTCTACAATGAGCAGTTCTTC; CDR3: CSVETGFYNEQFF
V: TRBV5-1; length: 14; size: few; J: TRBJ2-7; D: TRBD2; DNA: TGCGCCAGCAGCTCCACTAGCGGGTCGAGCGAGCAGTACTTC; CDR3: CASSSTSGSSEQYF
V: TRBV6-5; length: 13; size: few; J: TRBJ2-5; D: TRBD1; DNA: TGTGCCAGCAGTCCACGACAGGGTGGGCGCGAGTACTTC; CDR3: CASSPRQGGREYF
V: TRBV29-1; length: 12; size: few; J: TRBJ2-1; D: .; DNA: TGCAGCGTCACCAGGGGAAACAATGAGCAGTTCTTC; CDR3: CSVTRGNNEQFF
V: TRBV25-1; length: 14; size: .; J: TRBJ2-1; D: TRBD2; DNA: TGTGCCAGCAGTCCAGGTGGCGGGAGTCATTCGGAGTTCTTC; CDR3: CASSPGGGSHSEFF
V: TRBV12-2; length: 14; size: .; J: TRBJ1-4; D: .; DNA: TGTGCAAGTCGCTTGTTAGCAACTAATGAAAAACTGTTTTTT; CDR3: CASRLLATNEKLFF
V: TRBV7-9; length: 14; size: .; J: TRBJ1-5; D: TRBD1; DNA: TGTGCCAGCAGCTTAGGACAGGGAGGCCAGCCCCAGCATTTT; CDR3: CASSLGQGGQPQHF